The sequence of this T cell receptor beta chain was determined in a study of T cell responses to AZD1222 COVID-19 vaccine. The V gene's germline CDR1 is LNHDA and CDR2 SQIVND (reference sequence). The CDR3 length is 16 residues. V lost 4 bases and J lost 7, with 20 bases in between. Whole-study findings and limits: Only a handful of AZD1222 recipients, more than five in all, had baseline seropositivity. Two AZD1222 administrations were followed by greater Spike-specific TCR breadth and depth.

Comments on this clone: The antigen is unknown.

Method: immunoSEQ multiplex PCR; TCRdb's copy keeps in-frame clones and lacks some. Of 100,000 to 150,000 clones in the sample, 92% were seen once. The clonotype was recovered from an adult who received the AZD1222 COVID-19 vaccine. The sample here was peripheral blood, taken 28 days after the second AZD1222 dose. This chain links TRBV19 with TRBJ1-5, with D perhaps matching TRBD1 (6 bases). CDR3 protein: CASSTPHAPGGQPQHF. CDR3 DNA sequence: TGTGCCAGTAGTACCCCCCATGCCCCGGGGGGCCAGCCCCAGCATTTT.